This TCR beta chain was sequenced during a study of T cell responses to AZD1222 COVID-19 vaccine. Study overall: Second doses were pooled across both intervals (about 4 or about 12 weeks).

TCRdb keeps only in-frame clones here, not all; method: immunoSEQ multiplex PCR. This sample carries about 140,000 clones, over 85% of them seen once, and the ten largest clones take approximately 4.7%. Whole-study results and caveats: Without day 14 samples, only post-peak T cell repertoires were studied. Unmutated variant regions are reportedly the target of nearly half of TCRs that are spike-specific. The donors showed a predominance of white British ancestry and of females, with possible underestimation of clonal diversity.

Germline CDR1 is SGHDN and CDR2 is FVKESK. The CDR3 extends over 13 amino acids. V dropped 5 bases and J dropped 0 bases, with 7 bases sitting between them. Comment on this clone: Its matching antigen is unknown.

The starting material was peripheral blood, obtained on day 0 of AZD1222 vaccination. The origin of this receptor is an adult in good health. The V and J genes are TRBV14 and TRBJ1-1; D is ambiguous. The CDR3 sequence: CASSSQMNTEAFF. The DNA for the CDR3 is TGTGCCAGCAGCAGTCAGATGAACACTGAAGCTTTCTTT.